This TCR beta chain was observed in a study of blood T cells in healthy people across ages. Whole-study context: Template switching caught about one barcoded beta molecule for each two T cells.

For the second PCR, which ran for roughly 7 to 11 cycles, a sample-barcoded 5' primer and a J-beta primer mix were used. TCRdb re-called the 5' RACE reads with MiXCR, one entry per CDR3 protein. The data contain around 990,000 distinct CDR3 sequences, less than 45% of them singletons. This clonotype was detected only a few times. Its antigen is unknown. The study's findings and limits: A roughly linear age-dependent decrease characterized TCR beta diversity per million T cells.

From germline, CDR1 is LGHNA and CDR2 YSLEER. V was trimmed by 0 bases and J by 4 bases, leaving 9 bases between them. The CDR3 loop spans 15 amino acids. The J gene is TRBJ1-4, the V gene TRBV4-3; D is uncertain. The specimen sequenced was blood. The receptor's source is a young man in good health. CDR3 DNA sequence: TGCGCCAGCAGCCAAGATCATTCTGGTAATGAAAAACTGTTTTTT. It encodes CASSQDHSGNEKLFF.